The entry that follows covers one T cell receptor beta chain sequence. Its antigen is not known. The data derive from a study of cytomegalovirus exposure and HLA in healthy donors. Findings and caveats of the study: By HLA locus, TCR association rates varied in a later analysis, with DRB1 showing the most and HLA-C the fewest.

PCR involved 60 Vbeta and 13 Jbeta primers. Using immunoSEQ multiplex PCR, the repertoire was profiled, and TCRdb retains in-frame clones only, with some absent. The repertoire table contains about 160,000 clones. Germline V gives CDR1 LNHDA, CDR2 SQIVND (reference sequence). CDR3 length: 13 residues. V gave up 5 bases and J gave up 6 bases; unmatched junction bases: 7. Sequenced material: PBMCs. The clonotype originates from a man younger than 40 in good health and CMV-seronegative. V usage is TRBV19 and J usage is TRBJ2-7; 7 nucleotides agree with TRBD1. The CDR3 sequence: CASSPGTVGEQYF. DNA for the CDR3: TGTGCCAGTAGTCCCGGGACAGTAGGCGAGCAGTACTTC. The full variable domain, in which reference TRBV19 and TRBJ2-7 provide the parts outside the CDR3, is DGGITQSPKYLFRKEGQNVTLSCEQNLNHDAMYWYRQDPGQGLRLIYYSQIVNDFQKGDIAEGYSVSREKKESFPLTVTSAQKNPTAFYLCASSPGTVGEQYFGPGTRLTVT.